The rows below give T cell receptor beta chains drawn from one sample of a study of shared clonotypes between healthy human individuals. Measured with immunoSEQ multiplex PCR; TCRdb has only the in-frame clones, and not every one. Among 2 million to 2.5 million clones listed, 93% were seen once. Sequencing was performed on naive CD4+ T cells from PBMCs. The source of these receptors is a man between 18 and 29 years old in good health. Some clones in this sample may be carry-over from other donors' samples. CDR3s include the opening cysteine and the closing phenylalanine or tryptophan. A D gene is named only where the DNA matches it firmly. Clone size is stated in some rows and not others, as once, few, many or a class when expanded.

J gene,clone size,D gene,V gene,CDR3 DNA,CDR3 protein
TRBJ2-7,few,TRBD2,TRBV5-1,TGCGCCAGCAGCGCCTCCGGGACTACCTACGAGCAGTACTTC,CASSASGTTYEQYF
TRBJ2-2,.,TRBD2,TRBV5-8,TGTGCCAGTCAGACTAGCGGCATCGCGAACACCGGGGAGCTGTTTTTT,CASQTSGIANTGELFF
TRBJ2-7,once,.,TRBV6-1,TGTGCCAGCATAACGGGGGCCACTTACCCCTACGAGCAGTACTTC,CASITGATYPYEQYF
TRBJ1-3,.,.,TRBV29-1,TGCAGCGTTGAACCGAACTCTGGAAACACCATATATTTT,CSVEPNSGNTIYF
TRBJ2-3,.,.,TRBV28,TGTGCCAGCCGGGACGTACGATCAGATACGCAGTATTTT,CASRDVRSDTQYF
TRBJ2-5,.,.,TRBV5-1,TGCGCCAGCAGCTTGGGGCCCAGGGTAGAGGAGACCCAGTACTTC,CASSLGPRVEETQYF
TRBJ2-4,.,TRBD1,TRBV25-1,TGTGCCAGCAGGGGACAGGCGTGGGACATTCAGTACTTC,CASRGQAWDIQYF
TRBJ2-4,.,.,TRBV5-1,TGCGCCAGCAGCTTGGGGGGAGACGGAGGAAACATTCAGTACTTC,CASSLGGDGGNIQYF
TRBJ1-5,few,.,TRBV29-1,TGCAGCGTTCGGCGGGGCGATCAGCCCCAGCATTTT,CSVRRGDQPQHF
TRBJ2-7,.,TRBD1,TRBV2,TGTGCCAGCAGTGTAGAGGGACAGTTCTACGAGCAGTACTTC,CASSVEGQFYEQYF
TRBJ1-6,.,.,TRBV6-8,TGTGCCAGCAGTTACTCGACTAATTCACCCCTCCACTTT,CASSYSTNSPLHF
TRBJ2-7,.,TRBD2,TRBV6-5,TGTGCCAGCAGGAGGGGACTAGGAAACTCCTACGAGCAGTACTTC,CASRRGLGNSYEQYF
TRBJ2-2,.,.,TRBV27,TGTGCCAGCAGTCCCAGGGGGGACGGTAACGGGGAGCTGTTTTTT,CASSPRGDGNGELFF
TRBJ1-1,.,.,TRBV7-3,TGTGCCAGCAGCTTATGGTCTCGGGGCGCGGAAGCTTTCTTT,CASSLWSRGAEAFF
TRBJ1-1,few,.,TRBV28,TGTGCCAGCACGGGTTGGCCTGAAGCTTTCTTT,CASTGWPEAFF
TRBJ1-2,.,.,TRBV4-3,TGCGCCAGCAGCCCGTGGGGCAGGGCAGGGGCTAACTATGGCTACACCTTC,CASSPWGRAGANYGYTF
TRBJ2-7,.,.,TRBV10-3,TGTGCCATCAGTGAGTCGGGCTTCGAGCAGTACTTC,CAISESGFEQYF
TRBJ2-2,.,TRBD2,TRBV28,TGTGCCAGCAGTTTCGGACTAGCGGGAGTAACCGGGGAGCTGTTTTTT,CASSFGLAGVTGELFF
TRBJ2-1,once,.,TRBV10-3,TGTGCCATCAGTGGGTGGACGAACGTGCAGTTCTTC,CAISGWTNVQFF
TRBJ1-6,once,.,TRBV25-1,TGTGCCAGCAGTTCCCCGACAGGCGCCAGTTCACCCCTCCACTTT,CASSSPTGASSPLHF
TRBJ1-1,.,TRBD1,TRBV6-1,TGTGCCAGCAGTGCCCAGGGGGTGACTGAAGCTTTCTTT,CASSAQGVTEAFF
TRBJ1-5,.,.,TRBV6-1,TGTGCCAGCAGTGAATCGGAGGGACGGCCCCAGCATTTT,CASSESEGRPQHF
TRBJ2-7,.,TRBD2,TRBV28,TGTGCCAGCAGCCTCGGACTAGCGGGACCCTATGAGCAGTACTTC,CASSLGLAGPYEQYF
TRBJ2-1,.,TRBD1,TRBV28,TGTGCCAGCAGTTTCGGACAGGGAGAGCAGTTCTTC,CASSFGQGEQFF
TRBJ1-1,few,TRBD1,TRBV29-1,TGCAGCGATAGGACAGGGAGGAACACTGAAGCTTTCTTT,CSDRTGRNTEAFF
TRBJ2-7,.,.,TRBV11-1,TGTGCCAGCAGCTCCCACTCCAGGGTCTACGAGCAGTACTTC,CASSSHSRVYEQYF
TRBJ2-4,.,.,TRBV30,TGTGCCTGGAGTGGAGGGGGGCTTTCCGGCATTCAGTACTTC,CAWSGGGLSGIQYF
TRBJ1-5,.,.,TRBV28,TGTGCCAGCAGTCCAAGGGGGGCAGGGAATCAGCCCCAGCATTTT,CASSPRGAGNQPQHF
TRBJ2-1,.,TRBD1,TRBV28,TGTGCCAGCAGTCCACCGGGACAGGGGAACAATGAGCAGTTCTTC,CASSPPGQGNNEQFF
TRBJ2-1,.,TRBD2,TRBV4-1,TGCGCCAGCAGCCAAGACGATACTAGCGGGAGTACTTTCAATGAGCAGTTCTTC,CASSQDDTSGSTFNEQFF
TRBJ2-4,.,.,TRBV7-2,TGTGCCAGCAGCTTACTCGGCATTCAGTACTTC,CASSLLGIQYF
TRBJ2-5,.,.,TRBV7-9,TGTGCCAGCAGTTCCACTGGAGGGGAGACCCAGTACTTC,CASSSTGGETQYF
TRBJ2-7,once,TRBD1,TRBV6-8,TGTGCCAGCAGTTACTCAACCGGGACAGGTTATGACGAGCAGTACTTC,CASSYSTGTGYDEQYF
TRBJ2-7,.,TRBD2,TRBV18,TGTGCCAGCTCACCCCTGACTAGCGAGGGTTCCTACGAGCAGTACTTC,CASSPLTSEGSYEQYF
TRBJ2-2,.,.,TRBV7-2,TGTGCCAGCAGCTTGGACAACCTTAACACCGGGGAGCTGTTTTTT,CASSLDNLNTGELFF